Below are 6 T cell receptor beta chains sequenced from a single sample in a study of regulatory T cells in long-lasting Graves disease. Investigators prepared the TCR beta libraries by applying iRepertoire HTBI primers and Arm-PCR of CDR3 regions. TCRdb re-called the multiplex PCR reads through MiXCR, storing one row per CDR3 protein. The table records about 450,000 distinct CDR3 sequences, 13% to 15% of them present only once. Time point denoted: newly diagnosed GD, antithyroid drugs for less than 3 months. After RNA was extracted from PBMCs, the TCR library was made from it. These data are also associated with another study on T cells in Graves' hyperthyroidism and ophthalmopathy.

This sample comprised peripheral blood mononuclear cells (PBMCs), obtained at new diagnosis, from a patient treated with antithyroid drugs. Every receptor here comes from a woman aged 50 to 65 with Graves disease.

This clonotype came up once. This sequence may be a read error, since a much larger clone differs from it by one base. The chain recombines TRBV9 with TRBJ2-5; a possible D gene is TRBD1 (5 bases). The length of the CDR3 is 15 residues. From germline, CDR1 is SGDLS and CDR2 YYNGEE. Trimming took off 2 bases at V and 11 bases at J, with 22 bases between the two ends. This chain's CDR3 is CASSVQGNYDNEQYF. CDR3 bases: TGTGCCAGCAGCGTCCAGGGAAACTACGACAATGAGCAGTACTTC.

In this sample, this clonotype turned up many times. The chain carries TRBV2 and TRBJ2-3; D might be TRBD1 (7 bases). Germline CDR1 is SNHLY and CDR2 is FYNNEI. Trimming left V 5 bases short and J 0 bases short, with 12 bases between. The CDR3 runs 15 residues. In DNA form, the CDR3 reads TGTGCCAGCAGTCTACAGGGGACTAGCACAGATACGCAGTATTTT. The encoded protein is CASSLQGTSTDTQYF.

The chain carries TRBV3-1 and TRBJ1-5; D unclear. CDR1 LGHDT and CDR2 YNNKEL come from the germline V gene (reference sequence). V lost 0 bases to trimming and J lost 0 bases, with 9 bases between them. The CDR3 extends over 16 amino acids. The CDR3: CASSQESSDSNQPQHF. DNA of the CDR3: TGTGCCAGCAGCCAAGAAAGCAGTGATAGCAATCAGCCCCAGCATTTT.

The chain carries TRBV10-1 and TRBJ2-1; D perhaps matches TRBD2 (7 bases). The ends were cut back, 2 bases at V and 4 bases at J, with 15 bases in the middle. This CDR3 contains 16 residues. Germline CDR1 is WNHNN and CDR2 is SYGVQD (reference sequence). CDR3 amino acids: CASSEGGGRSYNEQFF. CDR3 coding DNA: TGCGCCAGCAGTGAGGGCGGGGGCCGCTCATACAATGAGCAGTTCTTC.

This clonotype was recorded at least ten times. The chain has TRBV5-6 and TRBJ1-5; 8 nucleotides align to TRBD1. V trimming: 4 bases; J trimming: 5 bases; junction bases outside the gene matches: 5. Germline V CDR1 and CDR2: SGHDT, YYEEEE. The CDR3 spans 14 residues. CDR3 sequence: CASSGPGQDQPQHF. DNA of the CDR3: TGTGCCAGCAGCGGACCGGGACAGGATCAGCCCCAGCATTTT.

This clonotype appeared a few times. The V gene is TRBV5-1, the J gene TRBJ2-1, with TRBD2 matching over 12 bases. V lost 5 bases, J lost 5 bases, and 5 bases stayed unmatched. CDR3 length: 15 residues. Germline-derived CDR1 and CDR2 are SGHRS and YFSETQ. CDR3 region: CASRTSGRLNNEQFF. Here the CDR3 DNA reads TGCGCCAGCAGGACTAGCGGGAGACTAAACAATGAGCAGTTCTTC.